Listed below are T cell receptor beta chains from one sample, sequenced in a study of response to subunit inactivated influenza vaccine. In TCRdb, the RT-PCR reads were re-called with MiXCR into one record per CDR3 protein. This repertoire shows 500,000 or so distinct CDR3 sequences, approximately 17% found once; its top ten account for less than 4%. The sequences come from CD4+ T cells sorted from PBMCs, collected about 24 months after vaccination. The receptor set was obtained from a man in his fifties or sixties who received an inactivated influenza vaccine. CDR3s include the opening cysteine and the closing phenylalanine or tryptophan. D genes are given only for firm matches. Clone size appears in some rows only: once, few, many, or a class for an expanded clone.

d_call | j_call | v_call | clone_size | cdr3_aa | cdr3_nt
TRBD1 | TRBJ2-7 | TRBV20-1 | few | CSARDLVRQGSYEQYF | TGCAGTGCTAGAGATTTGGTACGACAGGGGTCCTACGAGCAGTACTTC
TRBD2 | TRBJ2-1 | TRBV3-1 | few | CASSHSSGSYNEQFF | TGTGCCAGCAGCCATTCTAGCGGCTCCTACAATGAGCAGTTCTTC
NA | TRBJ2-1 | TRBV18 | few | CASSSQGYNEQFF | TGTGCCAGCTCATCGCAGGGTTACAATGAGCAGTTCTTC
NA | TRBJ2-7 | TRBV28 | NA | CASSLLGTTPYEQYF | TGTGCCAGCAGCCTACTCGGGACAACACCCTACGAGCAGTACTTC
NA | TRBJ2-4 | TRBV4-3 | NA | CASSPARGLAKNIQYF | TGCGCCAGCAGCCCAGCTAGGGGACTAGCCAAAAACATTCAGTACTTC
NA | TRBJ2-2 | TRBV7-2 | few | CASSPPGKTGELFF | TGTGCCAGCAGCCCGCCGGGCAAGACCGGGGAGCTGTTTTTT
NA | TRBJ2-7 | TRBV6-5 | NA | CASSYVVGLVEQYF | TGTGCCAGCAGTTACGTCGTGGGGCTCGTCGAGCAGTACTTC
TRBD1 | TRBJ1-2 | TRBV6-1 | few | CASRHGTGGEGYGYTF | TGTGCCAGCAGACACGGGACAGGGGGAGAGGGCTATGGCTACACCTTC
NA | TRBJ2-7 | TRBV14 | few | CASSRLVYEQYF | TGTGCCAGCAGCCGTCTAGTCTACGAGCAGTACTTC
NA | TRBJ2-3 | TRBV10-3 | NA | CAISTTVTDTQYF | TGTGCCATCAGTACGACAGTCACAGATACGCAGTATTTT
NA | TRBJ2-7 | TRBV29-1 | once | CSVEGRRKNKQYF | TGCAGCGTTGAAGGTAGGAGGAAGAACAAGCAGTACTTC
TRBD2 | TRBJ2-3 | TRBV11-2 | NA | CASSRGASGGRSTDTQYF | TGTGCCAGCAGCCGCGGGGCTAGCGGGGGTCGGAGCACAGATACGCAGTATTTT
NA | TRBJ2-1 | TRBV7-2 | NA | CASSKRTANNEQFF | TGTGCCAGCAGCAAACGGACTGCCAACAATGAGCAGTTCTTC
TRBD2 | TRBJ2-1 | TRBV5-4 | NA | CASSGLAGGQSYNEQFF | TGTGCCAGCTCGGGACTAGCGGGAGGCCAATCCTACAATGAGCAGTTCTTC
NA | TRBJ2-5 | TRBV20-1 | NA | CSAISIPEETQYF | TGCAGTGCTATTTCAATTCCGGAAGAGACCCAGTACTTC
TRBD2 | TRBJ2-7 | TRBV7-8 | few | CASSRTSGRPSSYEQYF | TGTGCCAGCAGCCGGACTAGCGGGAGGCCCAGCTCCTACGAGCAGTACTTC
NA | TRBJ2-3 | TRBV11-2 | NA | CASSREGISTDTQYF | TGTGCCAGCAGCCGCGAGGGGATTAGCACAGATACGCAGTATTTT
NA | TRBJ2-7 | TRBV5-1 | few | CASSSEGVSYEQYF | TGCGCCAGCAGCTCCGAGGGGGTTTCCTACGAGCAGTACTTC
NA | TRBJ2-7 | TRBV7-2 | NA | CASSVTAGSYEQYF | TGTGCCAGCAGCGTGACGGCGGGGTCCTACGAGCAGTACTTC
NA | TRBJ1-1 | TRBV4-3 | NA | CASSQLPMNTEAFF | TGCGCCAGCAGCCAACTACCTATGAACACTGAAGCTTTCTTT
NA | TRBJ2-7 | TRBV13 | few | CASSSPSSQGLYEQYF | TGTGCCAGCAGCTCACCGTCGTCTCAAGGGCTCTACGAGCAGTACTTC
TRBD1 | TRBJ1-6 | TRBV20-1 | NA | CSASRGFGNSPLHF | TGCAGTGCTAGCAGGGGGTTTGGTAATTCACCCCTCCACTTT
NA | TRBJ1-1 | TRBV15 | NA | CATNAGDTEAFF | TGTGCCACCAACGCAGGGGACACTGAAGCTTTCTTT
NA | TRBJ1-1 | TRBV3-1 | few | CASSHAGNTEAFF | TGTGCCAGCAGCCATGCAGGGAACACTGAAGCTTTCTTT
TRBD2 | TRBJ2-2 | TRBV28 | few | CALGGYTGELFF | TGTGCCTTGGGGGGGTACACCGGGGAGCTGTTTTTT
NA | TRBJ1-5 | TRBV6-5 | NA | CASSYLIFGPQHF | TGTGCCAGCAGTTATTTGATTTTTGGGCCCCAGCATTTT
NA | TRBJ2-3 | TRBV12-3/TRBV12-4 | few | CASSFLRGLSTDTQYF | TGTGCCAGCAGTTTTCTGCGGGGGCTTAGCACAGATACGCAGTATTTT
NA | TRBJ2-5 | TRBV10-3 | few | CAIKGQRGETQYF | TGTGCCATCAAGGGCCAGAGGGGGGAGACCCAGTACTTC
TRBD2 | TRBJ2-3 | TRBV4-2 | NA | CASSPTSSGPIGTDTQYF | TGTGCCAGCAGCCCGACTAGCAGTGGCCCAATTGGCACAGATACGCAGTATTTT
NA | TRBJ2-4 | TRBV5-4 | NA | CASSEGAKNIQYF | TGTGCCAGCAGTGAGGGAGCCAAAAACATTCAGTACTTC
NA | TRBJ2-7 | TRBV15 | few | CATSSTSQGYEQYF | NA
NA | TRBJ1-1 | TRBV10-3 | NA | CAIRPGTAGTEAFF | TGTGCCATCAGACCAGGGACGGCGGGGACTGAAGCTTTCTTT
NA | TRBJ2-2 | TRBV9 | once | CASSLTGSTTGELFF | TGTGCCAGCAGTTTAACAGGGTCGACCACCGGGGAGCTGTTTTTT